This paragraph reports one TCR beta chain. These data originate in a study of blood T cell repertoires in COVID-19. Study in general: Material from acute and convalescent COVID-19 was sourced from the United States, Italy and Spain. T cells, B-cell-depleted T cells, or PBMCs provided the cDNA or gDNA that served as material.

The CDR3 is made up of 12 amino acids. Germline V CDR1 and CDR2: MGHRA, YSYEKL. The ends were cut back, 4 bases at V and 7 bases at J, with 8 bases in the middle. Per the authors' pipeline: Counts of nucleated cells, estimated from reference gene primer amplification, were obtained. Sequenced by immunoSEQ multiplex PCR; TCRdb stores in-frame clones only, minus some. That table is the source of V, J and clone size, and D and trimming were worked out from the DNA. The top ten hold about 6.2% of the sample, which has about 66,000 clones, 65% to 90% seen once. The chain carries TRBV4-1 and TRBJ2-1; no clear D. The sequence was collected from a man in his fifties or sixties with acute or convalescent COVID-19. The sequenced material came from peripheral blood. In DNA form, the CDR3 reads TGCGCCAGCAGCCCGGAGAGGAATGAGCAGTTCTTC. As protein: CASSPERNEQFF.